This T cell receptor beta chain was profiled in a study of control samples from healthy donors and cancer patients. Clones were read by immunoSEQ multiplex PCR, and TCRdb kept only the in-frame ones, dropping some. The data hold 130,000 or so clones, with around 86% observed a single time. Per germline, CDR1 SQVTM and CDR2 ANQGSEA. The CDR3 is made up of 15 amino acids. With V trimmed by 7 bases and J by 6 bases, 8 bases remained unmatched. This chain joins TRBV29-1 and TRBJ2-2; 13 bases line up with TRBD2. The sample comprised blood. This TCR was recovered from a man aged 35 to 55 in good health. The DNA for the CDR3 is TGCAGCGCCCGCGGGACTAGCGGGGCGGCCGGGGAGCTGTTTTTT. This encodes CSARGTSGAAGELFF.